This is a list of T cell receptor beta chains from one sample in a study of cytomegalovirus exposure and HLA in healthy donors. Clones were read by immunoSEQ multiplex PCR, and TCRdb kept only the in-frame ones, dropping some. The sample lists 140,000 to 150,000 clones, approximately 80% occurring once. Sequenced input: PBMCs. Receptors originate from a male donor in good health and CMV-seronegative. The CDR3 runs from the conserved cysteine through the conserved F or W. D genes are given only for firm matches. Where a row states a size, it is once, few, many or the class of an expanded clone; other rows omit it.

j_call cdr3_length d_call v_call clone_size cdr3_aa cdr3_nt
TRBJ1-1 16 . TRBV5-1 few CASSLVTADLNTEAFF TGCGCCAGCAGCTTGGTGACGGCCGACTTGAACACTGAAGCTTTCTTT
TRBJ2-5 14 TRBD1 TRBV2 . CASSLGQGPETQYF TGTGCCAGCAGCCTGGGACAGGGGCCAGAGACCCAGTACTTC
TRBJ2-1 15 TRBD1 TRBV7-9 medium-sized CASSLGTGEYNEQFF TGTGCCAGCAGCTTAGGTACAGGGGAGTACAATGAGCAGTTCTTC
TRBJ1-1 11 . TRBV30 . CAWSSGTEAFF TGTGCCTGGTCCTCGGGAACTGAAGCTTTCTTT
TRBJ2-1 18 . TRBV9 . CASSLGGAGQLPYNEQFF TGTGCCAGCAGTCTGGGTGGGGCGGGACAGTTACCCTACAATGAGCAGTTCTTC
TRBJ1-3 15 TRBD1 TRBV7-9 . CASSSGQVYGNTIYF TGTGCCAGCAGCTCGGGACAGGTGTACGGAAACACCATATATTTT
TRBJ2-7 14 TRBD2 TRBV2 . CAITGGVKFDEQYF TGTGCCATCACTGGGGGGGTTAAGTTCGACGAGCAGTACTTC
TRBJ1-4 14 TRBD1 TRBV5-1 once CASSLYRGNEKLFF TGCGCCAGCAGCTTGTACAGGGGGAATGAAAAACTGTTTTTT
TRBJ2-1 15 . TRBV19 . CASSIGGGARNEQFF TGTGCCAGTAGTATAGGTGGGGGGGCTCGGAATGAGCAGTTCTTC
TRBJ1-4 13 . TRBV29-1 . CSVKGATNEKLFF TGCAGCGTTAAGGGGGCAACTAATGAAAAACTGTTTTTT
TRBJ2-3 12 . TRBV6-6 . CAIGGPTDTQYF TGTGCCATCGGGGGGCCTACAGATACGCAGTATTTT
TRBJ1-4 16 . TRBV7-9 few CSSSLGQGLLTEKLFF TGTTCCAGCAGCTTGGGTCAGGGGCTCCTTACTGAAAAACTGTTTTTT
TRBJ2-7 13 . TRBV5-1 . CASATGMGYEQYF TGCGCCAGCGCAACAGGGATGGGATACGAGCAGTACTTC
TRBJ2-7 15 TRBD1 TRBV11-2 . CASSFGTGGPHEQYF TGTGCCAGCAGCTTTGGGACAGGCGGCCCCCACGAGCAGTACTTC
TRBJ1-5 11 . TRBV2 . CASSLNQPQHF TGTGCCAGCAGTTTAAATCAGCCCCAGCATTTT
TRBJ2-7 15 . TRBV19 . CASRSPAGPKGEQYF TGTGCCAGTCGCTCCCCCGCGGGACCCAAGGGCGAGCAGTACTTC
TRBJ2-7 14 . TRBV7-6 . CASGEAGASYEQYF TGTGCCAGCGGAGAAGCGGGCGCATCCTACGAGCAGTACTTC
TRBJ1-2 15 TRBD1 TRBV27 . CASSPRQGANYGYTF TGTGCCAGCAGTCCAAGACAGGGGGCTAACTATGGCTACACCTTC
TRBJ2-7 17 TRBD1 TRBV5-8 . CASSLVRVRDRTYEQYF TGTGCCAGCAGCTTGGTCCGGGTCCGGGACAGGACCTACGAGCAGTACTTC
TRBJ1-3 13 TRBD1 TRBV29-1 . CSVSGGSGNTIYF TGCAGCGTGTCAGGGGGCTCTGGAAACACCATATATTTT
TRBJ2-1 16 TRBD1 TRBV28 once CASSSTGQGTYNEQFF TGTGCCAGCAGTTCGACGGGACAGGGAACCTACAATGAGCAGTTCTTC
TRBJ1-2 15 TRBD1 TRBV6-1 . CASSTYKLDRHGYTF TGTGCCAGCAGTACCTACAAATTGGACAGGCATGGCTACACCTTC
TRBJ2-3 12 . TRBV7-9 . CASSSYTDTQYF TGTGCCAGCAGCAGCTACACAGATACGCAGTATTTT
TRBJ2-1 15 TRBD1 TRBV9 . CASSVGQGTYNEQFF TGTGCCAGCAGCGTCGGACAGGGGACCTACAATGAGCAGTTCTTC
TRBJ2-3 14 . TRBV30 . CAWSGLQRSDTQYF TGTGCCTGGAGTGGGCTGCAAAGATCAGATACGCAGTATTTT
TRBJ2-1 19 TRBD1 TRBV4-2 . CASSARTGGPYSSYNEQFF TGTGCCAGCAGCGCCCGGACAGGGGGCCCCTACAGCTCCTACAATGAGCAGTTCTTC